This T cell receptor (beta chain) was identified during a study of T cells in Graves' hyperthyroidism and ophthalmopathy. Turning to this clonotype: What it binds is unknown.

Study-level findings and limits: A median 6.5 months before onset, the model predicted ophthalmopathy.

Uncontrolled infection, other autoimmune disease, pregnancy and lactation each barred patients from inclusion. The blood specimen was taken at initial hyperthyroidism diagnosis, before any ophthalmopathy symptoms. V gave up 6 bases and J gave up 7 bases; unmatched junction bases: 6. The CDR3 is 14 amino acids. Germline-derived CDR1 and CDR2 are SGHVS and FQNEAQ. There were TCR beta CDR3 regions amplified from RNA transcripts. During a first-round RT-PCR of the TCR CDR3, the HTBI primer set was used. MiXCR, run by TCRdb on the multiplex PCR reads, gives a single entry per CDR3 protein. The sample shows some 350,000 distinct CDR3 sequences, around 14% of them seen only once.

Sequencing was carried out using blood. This chain links TRBV7-8 with TRBJ2-1, with TRBD2 matching over 10 bases. The receptor was derived from a woman aged 18-29 years with Graves' hyperthyroidism that later progressed to Graves' ophthalmopathy. CDR3 loop: CASRSRAGGNEQFF. CDR3 nucleotides: TGTGCCAGCAGGTCCCGAGCGGGAGGGAATGAGCAGTTCTTC.